This TCR beta chain was observed in a study of Ad26.COV2.S vaccination and SARS-CoV-2 variants. Study as a whole: Among those in the COV1001 Ad26.COV2.S trial arm was the donor.

TCRdb's copy holds only in-frame clones and misses some; the assay was immunoSEQ multiplex PCR. The repertoire holds under 550,000 clones, with about 93% as singletons. V gave up 1 base and J gave up 3 bases, with 7 bases separating them. Per germline, CDR1 SGHAT and CDR2 FQNNGV. The CDR3 is 13 residues long. Broader study findings: Reportedly, after vaccination the spike-specific CD8+ and CD4+ T cell responses displayed substantial breadth. With respect to non-spike TCR breadth, vaccine and placebo recipients were similar.

Comment on this clone: The antigen is undetermined.

Treatment denoted: roughly 19 received Ad26.COV2.S at low or high dose, single or two shots; roughly 5 received placebo; per-sample allocation not given. After the first vaccine or placebo injection, samples were drawn on day 63. Vaccination employed an Ad26 vector expressing the Wuhan-strain SARS-CoV-2 spike. This sequence originates from a person between 18 and 60 years old who received the Ad26.COV2.S COVID-19 vaccine or a placebo. The J gene is TRBJ2-7, the V gene TRBV11-2, with D unresolved. The source material was peripheral blood, sampled in a trial of Ad26.COV2.S vaccine versus placebo. CDR3 residues: CASSLGSLYEQYF. In DNA, the CDR3 is TGTGCCAGCAGCTTAGGCTCTCTCTACGAGCAGTACTTC.